This T cell receptor (beta chain) was retrieved from a study of shared clonotypes between healthy human individuals. Trimming shortened V by 6 bases and J by 0 bases, and 3 bases separated the two germline ends. The V gene's germline CDR1 is LNHNV and CDR2 YYDKDF (reference sequence). The CDR3 contains 12 residues. Study-level results: An expected dependence of interdonor clonotype sharing on sequencing depth was noted. What rarefaction showed was incomplete sorted-subset sequencing despite large depth. The donor pool, a small one, limited the genetic and exposure-history diversity represented.

CD4+ cell separation produced CD45RA+ naive and CD45RA-negative memory subsets. Turning to this clone: Its antigen is still unknown. In the same sample, other DNA sequences code for this CDR3.

TCRdb keeps only in-frame clones here, not all; method: immunoSEQ multiplex PCR. The table has roughly 2 million clones, almost 96% seen once. The sequencing sample was made of naive CD4+ T cells sorted from blood. The sample's subset: CD45RA+ positively selected. The chain links TRBV15 to TRBJ1-5; D gene unclear. This clonotype was sampled from a man between 18 and 29 years old in good health. The CDR3 loop is CATRVSNQPQHF. CDR3 nucleotide sequence: TGTGCCACCAGGGTTAGCAATCAGCCCCAGCATTTT.